This TCR beta chain is drawn from a study of neoadjuvant nivolumab and ipilimumab in lung cancer. Trimming shortened V by 1 base and J by 8 bases, and 14 bases separated the two germline ends. The CDR3 length is 14 residues. Germline V gene data show CDR1 as SEHNR and CDR2 as FQNEAQ (reference sequence). Measured with immunoSEQ multiplex PCR; TCRdb has only the in-frame clones, and not every one. This repertoire shows about 3,900 clones, approximately 75% found once; its top ten account for over 1.1%. The rearrangement links TRBV7-9 to TRBJ1-2; weak D call: TRBD1 (5 bases). The sequenced sample was peripheral blood, obtained after neoadjuvant nivolumab, alone or with ipilimumab, at or shortly before surgery. The receptor's source is an adult with non-small cell lung cancer. CDR3 sequence: CASSLGGSVGGYTF. CDR3 sequence (DNA): TGTGCCAGCAGCTTAGGGGGCAGTGTCGGCGGCTACACCTTC.